What follows are 2 T cell receptor beta chains derived from one specimen sequenced in a study of early T cells in non-severe SARS-CoV-2 infection. TCRdb ran MiXCR on the 5' RACE reads and lists one entry per CDR3 protein. This table holds roughly 40,000 distinct CDR3 sequences, 5.5% to 7.5% found once. The specimen sequenced was whole blood. All receptors derive from an adult who was a healthcare worker with PCR-confirmed SARS-CoV-2 infection or an uninfected control (not recorded which).

This clonotype was observed at least ten times. This chain connects TRBV11-2 to TRBJ2-1, with 9 bases identical to TRBD2. CDR3 size: 17 residues. V was pared by 6 bases and J by 9 bases, with 18 bases of the junction left unmatched. Germline V gene sequence: CDR1 SGHAT, CDR2 FQNNGV. The CDR3 DNA reads TGTGCCAGCAGACCCACCAACGAGCGCGGGAGGGCCGTTGAGCAGTTCTTC. This encodes CASRPTNERGRAVEQFF.

This clonotype was seen repeatedly, ten times or more. The V and J genes are TRBV28 and TRBJ2-7; 7 bases are a match to TRBD2. This CDR3 comprises 13 residues. The J segment lost 6 bases and the V segment lost 2 bases, leaving 4 bases of the junction unmatched. CDR1 MDHEN and CDR2 SYDVKM come from the germline V gene. CDR3 sequence reads: CASSLGRASEQYF. The CDR3 DNA follows: TGTGCCAGCAGTTTAGGGAGGGCCTCCGAGCAGTACTTC.